The clone carrying this TCR beta chain was seen many times. This entry belongs to a study of T-cell reconstitution after alpha-beta-depleted transplantation in children. Germline V gives CDR1 GTSNPN, CDR2 SVGIG (reference sequence). V lost 0 bases, J lost 7 bases, and 7 bases stayed unmatched. This CDR3 contains 15 residues. Preparing the TCRbeta library involved the use of unique molecular identifiers. TCRdb re-called the PCR reads through MiXCR, storing one row per CDR3 protein. The data show hundreds of thousands of distinct CDR3 sequences, around 12% seen once. The sequence was collected from a human donor who donated a stem cell graft to a child with acute lymphoblastic leukemia. Sequencing used PBMCs from the stem cell graft donor, obtained from the stem cell graft. V is TRBV30 and J is TRBJ2-1; 9 nucleotides line up with TRBD2. This chain's CDR3 is CAWSVPSGAGNEQFF. The CDR3 bases are TGTGCCTGGAGTGTCCCTAGCGGGGCAGGGAATGAGCAGTTCTTC.